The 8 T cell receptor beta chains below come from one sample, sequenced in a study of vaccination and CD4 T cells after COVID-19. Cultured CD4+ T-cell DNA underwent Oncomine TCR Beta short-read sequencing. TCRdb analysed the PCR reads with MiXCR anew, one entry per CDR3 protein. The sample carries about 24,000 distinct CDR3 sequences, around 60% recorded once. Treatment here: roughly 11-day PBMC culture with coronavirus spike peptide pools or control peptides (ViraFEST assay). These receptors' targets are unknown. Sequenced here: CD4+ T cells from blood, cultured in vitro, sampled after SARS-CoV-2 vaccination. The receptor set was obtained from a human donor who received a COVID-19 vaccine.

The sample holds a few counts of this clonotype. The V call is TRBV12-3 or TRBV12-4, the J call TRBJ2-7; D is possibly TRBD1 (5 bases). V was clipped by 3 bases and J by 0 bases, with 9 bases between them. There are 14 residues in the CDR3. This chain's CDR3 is CASSFDRLSYEQYF. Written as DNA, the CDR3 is TGTGCCAGCAGTTTTGACAGACTCTCCTACGAGCAGTACTTC.

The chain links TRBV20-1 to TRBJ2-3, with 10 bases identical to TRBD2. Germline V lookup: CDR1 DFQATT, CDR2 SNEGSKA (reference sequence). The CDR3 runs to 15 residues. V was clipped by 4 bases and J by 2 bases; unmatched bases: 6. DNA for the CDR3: TGCAGTGCTAAGCTAACTAGCGGGGCCACAGATACGCAGTATTTT. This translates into CSAKLTSGATDTQYF.

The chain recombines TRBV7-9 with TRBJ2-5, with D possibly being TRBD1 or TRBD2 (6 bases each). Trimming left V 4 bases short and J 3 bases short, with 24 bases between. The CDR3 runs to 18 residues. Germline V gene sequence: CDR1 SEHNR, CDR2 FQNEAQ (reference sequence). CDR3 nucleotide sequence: TGTGCCAGCAGCTCCCATCCTAGACTAGGGGGATTAGAAGAGACCCAGTACTTC. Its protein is CASSSHPRLGGLEETQYF.

CDR3 sequence reads: CASSLGALALDTQYF. The CDR3 nucleotides read TGTGCCAGCAGCTTAGGGGCTTTGGCCCTAGATACGCAGTATTTT. This chain joins TRBV11-3 and TRBJ2-3; D is uncertain. V lost 1 base to trimming and J lost 5 bases, with 13 bases between them. This CDR3 comprises 15 residues. The V gene's germline CDR1 is SGHNT and CDR2 YENEEA.

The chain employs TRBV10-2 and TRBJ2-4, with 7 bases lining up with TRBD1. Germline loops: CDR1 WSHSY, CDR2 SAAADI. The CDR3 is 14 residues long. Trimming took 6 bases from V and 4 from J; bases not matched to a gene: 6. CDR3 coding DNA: TGCGCCAGCAGGACCGGGACAGTGAAAAACATTCAGTACTTC. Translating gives CASRTGTVKNIQYF.

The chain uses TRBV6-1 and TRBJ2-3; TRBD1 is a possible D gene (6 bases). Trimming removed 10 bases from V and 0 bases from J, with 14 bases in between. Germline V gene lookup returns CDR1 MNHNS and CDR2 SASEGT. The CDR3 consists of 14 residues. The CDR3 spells CAIQGYGSTDTQYF. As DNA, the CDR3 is TGTGCCATACAGGGTTATGGGAGCACAGATACGCAGTATTTT.

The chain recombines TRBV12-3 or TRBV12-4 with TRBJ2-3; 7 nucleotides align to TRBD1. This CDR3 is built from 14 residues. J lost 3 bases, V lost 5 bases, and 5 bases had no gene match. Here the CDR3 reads CASSRTGRTDTQYF. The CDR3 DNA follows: TGTGCCAGCAGTCGGACAGGCAGAACAGATACGCAGTATTTT.

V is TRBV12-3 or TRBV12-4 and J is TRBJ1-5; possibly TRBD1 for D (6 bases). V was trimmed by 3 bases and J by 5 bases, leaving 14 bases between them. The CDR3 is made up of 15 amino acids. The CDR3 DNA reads TGTGCCAGCAGTTTGGACAGCATTGTGGATCAGCCCCAGCATTTT. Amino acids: CASSLDSIVDQPQHF.